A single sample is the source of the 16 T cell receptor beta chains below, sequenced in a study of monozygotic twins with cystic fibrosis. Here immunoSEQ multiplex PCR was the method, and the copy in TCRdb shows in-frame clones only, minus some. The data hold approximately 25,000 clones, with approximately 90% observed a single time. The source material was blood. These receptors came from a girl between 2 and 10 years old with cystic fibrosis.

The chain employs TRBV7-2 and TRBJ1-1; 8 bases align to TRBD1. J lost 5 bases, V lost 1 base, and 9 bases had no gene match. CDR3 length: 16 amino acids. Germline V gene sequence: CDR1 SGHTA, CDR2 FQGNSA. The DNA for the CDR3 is TGTGCCAGCAGCTTAGGGGGGACAGGAGGTAGGACTGAAGCTTTCTTT. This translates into CASSLGGTGGRTEAFF.

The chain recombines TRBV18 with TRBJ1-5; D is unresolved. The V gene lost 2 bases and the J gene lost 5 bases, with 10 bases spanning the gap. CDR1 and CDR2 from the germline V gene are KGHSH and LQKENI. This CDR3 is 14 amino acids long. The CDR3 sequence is CASSPSGKDQPQHF. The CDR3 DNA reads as TGTGCCAGCTCACCATCAGGAAAAGATCAGCCCCAGCATTTT.

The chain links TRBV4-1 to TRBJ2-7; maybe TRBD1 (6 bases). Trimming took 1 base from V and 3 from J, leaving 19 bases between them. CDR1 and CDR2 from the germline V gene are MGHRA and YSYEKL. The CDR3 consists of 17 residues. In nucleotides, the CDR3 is TGCGCCAGCAGCCAAGTGTACAGGGATAACCCAATCTACGAGCAGTACTTC. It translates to CASSQVYRDNPIYEQYF.

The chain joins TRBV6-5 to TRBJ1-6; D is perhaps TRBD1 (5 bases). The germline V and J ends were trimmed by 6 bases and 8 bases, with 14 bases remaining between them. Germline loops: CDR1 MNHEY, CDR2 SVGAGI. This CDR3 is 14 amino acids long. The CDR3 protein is CASRLTGDYSPLHF. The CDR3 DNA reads TGTGCCAGCAGACTCACAGGCGACTATTCACCCCTCCACTTT.

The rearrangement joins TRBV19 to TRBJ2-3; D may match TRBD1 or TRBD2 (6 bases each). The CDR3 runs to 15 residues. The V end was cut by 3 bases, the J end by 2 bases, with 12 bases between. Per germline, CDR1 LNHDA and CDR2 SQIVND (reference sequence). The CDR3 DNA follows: TGTGCCAGTAGTATTGGGGGGCCCCTCACAGATACGCAGTATTTT. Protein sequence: CASSIGGPLTDTQYF.

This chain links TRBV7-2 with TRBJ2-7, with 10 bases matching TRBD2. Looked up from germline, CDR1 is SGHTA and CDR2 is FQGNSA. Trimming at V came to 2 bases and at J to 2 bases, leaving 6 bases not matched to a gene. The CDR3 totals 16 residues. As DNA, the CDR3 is TGTGCCAGCAGCTTACTAGCGGGGGCCCGAGCCTACGAGCAGTACTTC. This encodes CASSLLAGARAYEQYF.

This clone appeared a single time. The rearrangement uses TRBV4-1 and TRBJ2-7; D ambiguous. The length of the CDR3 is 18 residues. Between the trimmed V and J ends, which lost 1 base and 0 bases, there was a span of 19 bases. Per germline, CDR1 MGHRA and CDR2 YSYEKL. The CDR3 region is CASSQVGSTAGVSYEQYF. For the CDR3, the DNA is TGCGCCAGCAGCCAAGTCGGTTCGACTGCAGGAGTCTCCTACGAGCAGTACTTC.

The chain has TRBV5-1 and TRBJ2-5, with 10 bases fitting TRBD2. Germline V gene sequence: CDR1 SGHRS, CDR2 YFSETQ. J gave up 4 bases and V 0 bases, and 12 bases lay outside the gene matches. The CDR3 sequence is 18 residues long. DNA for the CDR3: TGCGCCAGCAGCTTGGAAGGGAAGCGGGGGGGACCCAGAGAGACCCAGTACTTC. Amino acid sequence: CASSLEGKRGGPRETQYF.

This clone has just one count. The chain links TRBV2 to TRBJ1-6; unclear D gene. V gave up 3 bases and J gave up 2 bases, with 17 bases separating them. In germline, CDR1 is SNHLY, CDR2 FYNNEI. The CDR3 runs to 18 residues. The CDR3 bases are TGTGCCAGCAGTGATCCCCAGGTCGGGAACCCCTATAATTCACCCCTCCACTTT. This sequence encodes CASSDPQVGNPYNSPLHF.

The CDR3 bases are TGTGCCACCCAGGGAACCGACTATGGCTACACCTTC. It is translated as CATQGTDYGYTF. The chain carries TRBV19 and TRBJ1-2; D might be TRBD1 (5 bases). Germline-derived CDR1 and CDR2 are LNHDA and SQIVND (reference sequence). Trimming cost V 10 bases and J 3 bases, with 12 bases left between them. The CDR3 is 12 residues long.

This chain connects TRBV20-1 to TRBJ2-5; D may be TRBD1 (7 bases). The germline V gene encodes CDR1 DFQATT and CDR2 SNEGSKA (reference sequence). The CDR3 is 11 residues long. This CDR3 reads CRGGQEETQYF. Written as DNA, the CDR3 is TGCAGGGGAGGACAGGAAGAGACCCAGTACTTC.

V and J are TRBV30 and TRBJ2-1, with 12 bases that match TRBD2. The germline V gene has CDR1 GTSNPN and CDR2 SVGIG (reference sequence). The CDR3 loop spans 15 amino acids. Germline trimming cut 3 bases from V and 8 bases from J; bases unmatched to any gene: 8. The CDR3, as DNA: TGTGCCTGGAGCGGCTCTAGCGGGGGGGCCTATGAGCAGTTCTTC. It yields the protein CAWSGSSGGAYEQFF.

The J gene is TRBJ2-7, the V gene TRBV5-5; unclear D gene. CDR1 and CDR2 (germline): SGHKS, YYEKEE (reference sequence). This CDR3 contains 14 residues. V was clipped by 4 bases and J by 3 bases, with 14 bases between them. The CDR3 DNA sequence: TGTGCCAGCAGCCCGTGGAAGGCGGTCTACGAGCAGTACTTC. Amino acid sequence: CASSPWKAVYEQYF.

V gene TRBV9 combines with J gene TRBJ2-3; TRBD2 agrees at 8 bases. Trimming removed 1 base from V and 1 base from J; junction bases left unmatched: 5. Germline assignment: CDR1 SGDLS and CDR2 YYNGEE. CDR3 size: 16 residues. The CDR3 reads CASSVSYSGGTDTQYF. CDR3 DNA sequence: TGTGCCAGCAGCGTAAGTTATAGCGGGGGCACAGATACGCAGTATTTT.

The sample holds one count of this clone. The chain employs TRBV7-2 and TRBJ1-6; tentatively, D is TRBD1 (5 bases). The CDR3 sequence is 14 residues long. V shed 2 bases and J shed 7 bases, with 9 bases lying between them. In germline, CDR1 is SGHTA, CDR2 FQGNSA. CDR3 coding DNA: TGTGCCAGCAGCTTAATAGGGGAAAATTCACCCCTCCACTTT. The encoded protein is CASSLIGENSPLHF. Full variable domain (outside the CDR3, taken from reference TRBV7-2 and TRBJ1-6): GAGVSQSPSNKVTEKGKDVELRCDPISGHTALYWYRQSLGQGLEFLIYFQGNSAPDKSGLPSDRFSAERTGGSVSTLTIQRTQQEDSAVYLCASSLIGENSPLHFGNGTRLTVT.

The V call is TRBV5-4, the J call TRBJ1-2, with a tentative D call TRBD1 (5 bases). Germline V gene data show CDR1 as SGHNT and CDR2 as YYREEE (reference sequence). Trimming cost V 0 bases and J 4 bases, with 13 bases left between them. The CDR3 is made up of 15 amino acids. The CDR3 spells CASSLETAFAYGYTF. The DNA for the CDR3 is TGTGCCAGCAGCTTGGAGACAGCCTTTGCCTATGGCTACACCTTC.